A selection of T cell receptor beta chains follows, all from one sample in a study of siplizumab effects on memory and regulatory T cells. Here immunoSEQ multiplex PCR was the method, and the copy in TCRdb shows in-frame clones only, minus some. The sample consists of about 82,000 clones, about 87% of them appearing once. Sample: Tregs sorted from blood. These receptors were obtained from a human donor in good health. Both conserved end residues are part of each CDR3. A D gene is named only where the DNA matches it firmly. Some rows mark clone size as missing; the rest say once, few, many or name a class of expanded clone.

TRBJ2-3 | . | TRBV5-4 | . | TGTGCCAGCAGCTTATTCCCGGGGGTAAGCACAGATACGCAGTATTTT | CASSLFPGVSTDTQYF
TRBJ1-2 | . | TRBV7-9 | TRBD1 | TGTGCCAGCAGCTTAGCAGGGACAGCTAACTATGGCTACACCTTC | CASSLAGTANYGYTF
TRBJ1-5 | . | TRBV27 | TRBD1 | TGTGCCAGCAGTTTATCAGGGGGCGGTCAGCCCCAGCATTTT | CASSLSGGGQPQHF
TRBJ2-3 | . | TRBV28 | . | TGTGCCACGGTTTCTTTAGATACGCAGTATTTT | CATVSLDTQYF
TRBJ1-1 | . | TRBV28 | . | TGTGCCAGCAGTTTTTTTTCTGGGTTTACAGGGCCGCGGAGGGGCACTGAAGCTTTCTTT | CASSFFSGFTGPRRGTEAFF
TRBJ2-2 | . | TRBV30 | . | TGTGCCTGGAGTTTCCCCAGGGGATGGACCGGGGAGCTGTTTTTT | CAWSFPRGWTGELFF
TRBJ2-1 | . | TRBV6-1 | . | TGTGCCAGCAGTTCAGGGATCAATGAGCAGTTCTTC | CASSSGINEQFF
TRBJ2-1 | . | TRBV6-6 | . | TGTGCCAGCAGTTTAAGTGGTCTTTCGTACAATGAGCAGTTCTTC | CASSLSGLSYNEQFF
TRBJ1-2 | once | TRBV10-3 | TRBD1 | TGTGCCATCAGTACTGGACAGGGGGGCTATGGCTACACCTTC | CAISTGQGGYGYTF
TRBJ2-5 | . | TRBV7-2 | TRBD2 | TGTGCCAGCAGCTTAGCGGGGGGGACGGAGACCCAGTACTTC | CASSLAGGTETQYF
TRBJ2-7 | few | TRBV7-2 | . | TGTGCCAGCAGCGCCCCCGACAAGTACGAGCAGTACTTC | CASSAPDKYEQYF
TRBJ2-7 | . | TRBV9 | TRBD2 | TGTGCCAGCAGCGGAGGACTAGCTAGCTCCTACGAGCAGTACTTC | CASSGGLASSYEQYF
TRBJ1-2 | . | TRBV5-1 | TRBD1 | TGCGCCAGCAGCCCCCTGGAGGGACAGTTCGTCTATGGCTACACCTTC | CASSPLEGQFVYGYTF
TRBJ2-7 | . | TRBV6-6 | . | TGTGCCAGCAGTTATCGGGGTACATCCTACGAGCAGTACTTC | CASSYRGTSYEQYF
TRBJ2-1 | . | TRBV4-1 | . | TGCGCCAGCAGCTCGCAAGGGGGGGAGGCCTACAATGAGCAGTTCTTC | CASSSQGGEAYNEQFF
TRBJ2-3 | . | TRBV5-1 | TRBD1 | TGCGCCAGCAGCAAACCCGGGACAGGGGATCAGACGCAGTATTTT | CASSKPGTGDQTQYF
TRBJ2-3 | . | TRBV7-9 | . | TGTGCCAGCAGCTTAGGTATGGGCACAGATACGCAGTATTTT | CASSLGMGTDTQYF
TRBJ1-2 | . | TRBV9 | . | TGTGCCAGCAGCGGAGTCTCGCGGGGTTTCTATGGCTACACCTTC | CASSGVSRGFYGYTF
TRBJ2-6 | . | TRBV19 | . | TGTGCCAGTAGTATGTCCGACTCTGGGGCCAACGTCCTGACTTTC | CASSMSDSGANVLTF
TRBJ2-7 | . | TRBV6-5 | . | TGTGCCAGCAGTTTGCACAGGGACCCCTCCCGCGAGCAGTACTTC | CASSLHRDPSREQYF
TRBJ1-1 | medium-sized | TRBV12-5 | TRBD1 | TGTGCTAGTGGCTCCAAAGGACAGGGGGGGATGAACACTGAAGCTTTCTTT | CASGSKGQGGMNTEAFF
TRBJ2-7 | . | TRBV10-3 | . | TGTGCCATCAGTGAGCGGGGGACGAACTACGAGCAGTACTTC | CAISERGTNYEQYF
TRBJ1-2 | . | TRBV5-4 | . | TGTGCCAGCAGCTCCGGAGGGGGTAACTATGGCTACACCTTC | CASSSGGGNYGYTF
TRBJ1-2 | . | TRBV2 | . | TGTGCCAGCAGGGAACGTACCTCTAACTATGGCTACACCTTC | CASRERTSNYGYTF
TRBJ2-5 | . | TRBV6-1 | . | TGTGCCAGCAGTGCGGGAGACAGGAGACAAGAGACCCAGTACTTC | CASSAGDRRQETQYF
TRBJ2-5 | . | TRBV7-9 | . | TGTGCCAGCAGCTTAGTAGGGGAAGAGACCCAGTACTTC | CASSLVGEETQYF
TRBJ2-7 | . | TRBV7-9 | . | TGTGCCAGCAGCTCCGGCACCTACGAGCAGTACTTC | CASSSGTYEQYF
TRBJ2-7 | . | TRBV5-1 | TRBD2 | TGCGCCAGCAGCTTGGTATCTAGCGGGGGCCTGGTGGAGCAGTACTTC | CASSLVSSGGLVEQYF
TRBJ2-1 | . | TRBV29-1 | . | TGCAGCGCAGGGTCAGGTTCCTACAATGAGCAGTTCTTC | CSAGSGSYNEQFF
TRBJ2-1 | once | TRBV6-1 | . | TGTGCCAGCAGTACTACTTTCGGGGGGCAGTTCTTC | CASSTTFGGQFF
TRBJ2-7 | once | TRBV9 | . | TGTGCCAGCAGCGGGACAGATGCTTTCTACGAGCAGTACTTC | CASSGTDAFYEQYF
TRBJ2-3 | . | TRBV15 | . | TGTGCCACCAGCAGAGATCCGGGACGAGATACGCAGTATTTT | CATSRDPGRDTQYF
TRBJ1-1 | . | TRBV18 | TRBD1 | TGTGCCAGCTCACGGGACAGGGGGCGCACCACTGAAGCTTTCTTT | CASSRDRGRTTEAFF
TRBJ1-5 | . | TRBV2 | . | TGTGCCAGCAGCGCCTATTATAGCAATCAGCCCCAGCATTTT | CASSAYYSNQPQHF
TRBJ2-4 | . | TRBV5-1 | . | TGCGCCAGCAGATCGACAGCCCACATTCAGTACTTC | CASRSTAHIQYF
TRBJ1-1 | . | TRBV7-8 | . | TGTGCCAGCGGGGCGCAGTCGGGAACTGAAGCTTTCTTT | CASGAQSGTEAFF
TRBJ2-2 | . | TRBV19 | . | TGTGCCAGCCGATCCCAGAATTTTCCGAACACCGGGGAGCTGTTTTTT | CASRSQNFPNTGELFF
TRBJ2-3 | . | TRBV14 | TRBD1 | TGTGCCAGCAGCCCGGGACAGCACACAGATACGCAGTATTTT | CASSPGQHTDTQYF
TRBJ2-6 | . | TRBV2 | . | TGTGCCAGCAGAGGCAGGGACAACTCTGGGGCCAACGTCCTGACTTTC | CASRGRDNSGANVLTF
TRBJ2-3 | few | TRBV20-1 | . | TGCAGTGCTAGGGTTACAGATACGCAGTATTTT | CSARVTDTQYF
TRBJ2-1 | . | TRBV12-1 | . | TGTGCCAGCGATCGGGGAGGACTAGCGGGGTGTAATGAGCAGTTCTTC | CASDRGGLAGCNEQFF
TRBJ2-7 | . | TRBV10-3 | . | TGTGCCAGCAGTTACGGTTACGAGCAGTACTTC | CASSYGYEQYF